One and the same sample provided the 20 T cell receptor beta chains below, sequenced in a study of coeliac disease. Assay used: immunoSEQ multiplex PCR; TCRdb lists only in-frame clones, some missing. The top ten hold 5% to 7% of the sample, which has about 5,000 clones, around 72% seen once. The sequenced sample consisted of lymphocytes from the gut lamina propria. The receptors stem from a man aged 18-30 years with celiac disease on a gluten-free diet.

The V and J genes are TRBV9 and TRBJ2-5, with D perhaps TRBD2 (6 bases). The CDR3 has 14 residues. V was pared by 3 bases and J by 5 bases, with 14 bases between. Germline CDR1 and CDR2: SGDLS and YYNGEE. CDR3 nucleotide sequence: TGTGCCAGCAGCGCCTTGGGACGGGGGGAGACCCAGTACTTC. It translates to CASSALGRGETQYF.

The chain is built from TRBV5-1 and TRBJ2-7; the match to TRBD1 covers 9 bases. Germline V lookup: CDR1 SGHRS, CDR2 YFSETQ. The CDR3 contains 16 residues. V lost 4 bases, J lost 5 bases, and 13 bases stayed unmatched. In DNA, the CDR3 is TGCGCCAGCAGCCCCACAGTCGGACAGGGGTTACACGAGCAGTACTTC. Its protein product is CASSPTVGQGLHEQYF.

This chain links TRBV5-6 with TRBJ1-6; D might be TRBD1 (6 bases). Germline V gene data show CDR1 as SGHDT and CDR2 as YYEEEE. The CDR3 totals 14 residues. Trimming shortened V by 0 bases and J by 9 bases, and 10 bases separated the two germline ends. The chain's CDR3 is CASSLEAGVSPLHF. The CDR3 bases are TGTGCCAGCAGCTTGGAGGCAGGGGTTTCACCCCTCCACTTT.

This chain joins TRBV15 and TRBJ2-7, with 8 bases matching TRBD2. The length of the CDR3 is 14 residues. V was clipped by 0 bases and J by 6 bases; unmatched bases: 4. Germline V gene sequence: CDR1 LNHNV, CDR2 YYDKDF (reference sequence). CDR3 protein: CATSREIAGFEQYF. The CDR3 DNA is TGTGCCACCAGCAGAGAAATAGCGGGGTTCGAGCAGTACTTC.

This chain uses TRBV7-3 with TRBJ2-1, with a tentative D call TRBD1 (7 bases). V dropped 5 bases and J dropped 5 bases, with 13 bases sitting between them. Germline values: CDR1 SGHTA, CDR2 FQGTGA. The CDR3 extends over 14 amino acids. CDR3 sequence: CASSLRGQHNEQFF. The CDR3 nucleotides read TGTGCCAGCAGCCTGCGGGGACAGCACAATGAGCAGTTCTTC.

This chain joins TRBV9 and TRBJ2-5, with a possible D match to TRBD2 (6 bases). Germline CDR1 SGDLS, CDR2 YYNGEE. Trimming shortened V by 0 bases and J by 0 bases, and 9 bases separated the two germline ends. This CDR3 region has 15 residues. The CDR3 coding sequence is TGTGCCAGCAGCGTAGGGGGACTGGACCAAGAGACCCAGTACTTC. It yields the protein CASSVGGLDQETQYF.

The CDR3 here is CAWDDRGEERETQYF. For the CDR3, the DNA is TGTGCCTGGGACGACAGGGGGGAGGAAAGGGAGACCCAGTACTTC. The rearrangement uses TRBV30 and TRBJ2-5; 9 nucleotides line up with TRBD1. This CDR3 has 15 amino acids. CDR1 GTSNPN and CDR2 SVGIG come from the germline V gene (reference sequence). Losses at the gene ends were 5 bases for V and 5 bases for J; bases not matched to a gene: 12.

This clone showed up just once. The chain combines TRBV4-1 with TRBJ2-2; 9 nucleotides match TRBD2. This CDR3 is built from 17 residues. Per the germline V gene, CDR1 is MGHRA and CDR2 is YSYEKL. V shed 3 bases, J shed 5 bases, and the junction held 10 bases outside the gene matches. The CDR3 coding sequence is TGCGCCAGCAGCCATTCAGCGGGGGGCCTTCTGACCGGGGAGCTGTTTTTT. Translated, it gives CASSHSAGGLLTGELFF.

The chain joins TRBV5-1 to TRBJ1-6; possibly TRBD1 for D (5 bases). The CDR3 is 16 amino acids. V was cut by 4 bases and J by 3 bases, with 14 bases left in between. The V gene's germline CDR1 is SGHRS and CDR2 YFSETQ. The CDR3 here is CASSPRSRGYNSPLHF. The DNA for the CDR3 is TGCGCCAGCAGCCCCAGGTCAAGGGGCTATAATTCACCCCTCCACTTT.

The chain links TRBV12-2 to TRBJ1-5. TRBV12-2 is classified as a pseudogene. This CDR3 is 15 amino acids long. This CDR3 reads CASRLEEVSNQPQHF. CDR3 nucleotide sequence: TGTGCAAGTCGCTTAGAGGAGGTTAGCAATCAGCCCCAGCATTTT.

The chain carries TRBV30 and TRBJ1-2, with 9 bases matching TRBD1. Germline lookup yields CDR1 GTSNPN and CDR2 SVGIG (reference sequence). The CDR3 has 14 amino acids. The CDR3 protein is CASSGDRADYGYTF. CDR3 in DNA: TGTGCATCCAGTGGGGACAGGGCTGACTATGGCTACACCTTC.

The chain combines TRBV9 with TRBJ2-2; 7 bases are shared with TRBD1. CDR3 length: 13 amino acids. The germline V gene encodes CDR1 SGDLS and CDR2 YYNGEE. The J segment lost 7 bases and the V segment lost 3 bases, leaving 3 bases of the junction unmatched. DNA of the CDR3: TGTGCCAGCAGCGGTCGACAGGGCGGGGAGCTGTTTTTT. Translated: CASSGRQGGELFF. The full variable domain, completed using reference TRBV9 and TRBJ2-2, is DSGVTQTPKHLITATGQRVTLRCSPRSGDLSVYWYQQSLDQGLQFLIQYYNGEERAKGNILERFSAQQFPDLHSELNLSSLELGDSALYFCASSGRQGGELFFGEGSRLTVL.

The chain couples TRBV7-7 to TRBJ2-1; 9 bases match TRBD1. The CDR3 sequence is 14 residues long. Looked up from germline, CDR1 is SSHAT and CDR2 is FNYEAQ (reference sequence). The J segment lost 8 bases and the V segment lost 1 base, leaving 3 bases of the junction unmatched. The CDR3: CASSLGGTGYEQFF. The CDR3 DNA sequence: TGTGCCAGCAGCTTAGGCGGGACAGGGTATGAGCAGTTCTTC.

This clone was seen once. The CDR3 reads CASNIQHNEKLFF. Written as DNA, the CDR3 is TGTGCCAGCAACATACAGCATAATGAAAAACTGTTTTTT. V usage is TRBV28 and J usage is TRBJ1-4; no clear D. The V end lost 7 bases, the J end lost 4 bases, and 10 bases lay between the germline ends. CDR3 length: 13 residues. Germline CDR1 reads MDHEN; CDR2 reads SYDVKM.

The CDR3 loop is CASSSSTDTQYF. In DNA, the CDR3 is TGTGCCAGCTCATCTAGCACAGATACGCAGTATTTT. The gene calls are TRBV18 and TRBJ2-3; no clear D. This CDR3 has 12 amino acids. Germline V gene sequence: CDR1 KGHSH, CDR2 LQKENI. V was cut by 5 bases and J by 0 bases, with 3 bases left in between.

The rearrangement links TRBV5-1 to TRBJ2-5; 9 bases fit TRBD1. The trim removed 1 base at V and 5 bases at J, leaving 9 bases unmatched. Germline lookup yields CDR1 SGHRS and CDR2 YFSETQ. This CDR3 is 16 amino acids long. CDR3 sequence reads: CASSLTSVGTGETQYF. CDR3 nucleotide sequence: TGCGCCAGCAGCTTGACTTCAGTCGGGACAGGGGAGACCCAGTACTTC.

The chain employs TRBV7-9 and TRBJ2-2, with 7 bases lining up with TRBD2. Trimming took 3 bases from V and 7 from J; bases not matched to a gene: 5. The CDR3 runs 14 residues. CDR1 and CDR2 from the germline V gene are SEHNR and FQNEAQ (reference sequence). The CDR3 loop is CASSFRAGVGELFF. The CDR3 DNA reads TGTGCCAGCAGCTTCAGGGCGGGGGTCGGGGAGCTGTTTTTT.

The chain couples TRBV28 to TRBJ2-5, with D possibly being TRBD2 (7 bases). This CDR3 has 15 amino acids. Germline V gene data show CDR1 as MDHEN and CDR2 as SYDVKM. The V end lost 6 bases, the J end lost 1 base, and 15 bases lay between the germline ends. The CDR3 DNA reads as TGTGCCAGCAGGGCACAGGGAGGGGGCCAAGAGACCCAGTACTTC. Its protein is CASRAQGGGQETQYF. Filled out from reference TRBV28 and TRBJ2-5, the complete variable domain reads DVKVTQSSRYLVKRTGEKVFLECVQDMDHENMFWYRQDPGLGLRLIYFSYDVKMKEKGDIPEGYSVSREKKERFSLILESASTNQTSMYLCASRAQGGGQETQYFGPGTRLLVL.

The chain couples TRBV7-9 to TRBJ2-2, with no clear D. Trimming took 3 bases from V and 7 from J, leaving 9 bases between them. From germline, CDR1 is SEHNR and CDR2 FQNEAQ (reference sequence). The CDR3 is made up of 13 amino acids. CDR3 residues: CASSFVASGELFF. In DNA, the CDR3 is TGTGCCAGCAGCTTTGTCGCGAGCGGGGAGCTGTTTTTT.

The CDR3 nucleotides read TGTGCCAGCAGTTTATACGACTCAACTGCGGGAGCTTTCTTT. As protein: CASSLYDSTAGAFF. The gene calls are TRBV27 and TRBJ1-1, with unresolved D. The V gene lost 1 base and the J gene lost 10 bases, with 16 bases spanning the gap. The CDR3 sequence is 14 residues long. Germline values: CDR1 MNHEY, CDR2 SMNVEV (reference sequence).